These 13 T cell receptor beta chains share one sample of origin, sequenced in a study of cytomegalovirus exposure and HLA in healthy donors. The PCR had 60 Vbeta and 13 Jbeta primers. The repertoire was sequenced with immunoSEQ multiplex PCR; TCRdb's copy has only in-frame clones and lacks some. Among some 140,000 clones listed, roughly 77% were seen once. The specimen sequenced was PBMCs. Every receptor here comes from a man aged 25 to 40 in good health and CMV-seropositive.

Of note for this clone: Within the sample, other DNA sequences also encode this same CDR3. This rearrangement joins TRBV27 to TRBJ2-7, with TRBD1 as a possible D gene (6 bases). Germline lookup yields CDR1 MNHEY and CDR2 SMNVEV (reference sequence). Trimming took off 5 bases at V and 5 bases at J, with 10 bases between the two ends. The CDR3 spans 12 residues. The CDR3 DNA follows: TGTGCCAGCAGTCCAAACAGGGACGAGCAGTACTTC. Encoded protein: CASSPNRDEQYF.

The chain carries TRBV4-3 and TRBJ1-2, with a weak D call TRBD1 (6 bases). V was clipped by 0 bases and J by 2 bases, with 13 bases between them. The CDR3 totals 16 residues. The V gene's germline CDR1 is LGHNA and CDR2 YSLEER. CDR3 DNA: TGCGCCAGCAGCCAAGAGGGGGACATCGGCAACTATGGCTACACCTTC. Its protein product is CASSQEGDIGNYGYTF.

CDR3 nucleotides: TGCGCCAGCAGCTTACTGGGGGAGGCTGGCTACACCTTC. Protein product: CASSLLGEAGYTF. The J gene is TRBJ1-2, the V gene TRBV5-1; D is perhaps TRBD1 (5 bases). The V end lost 2 bases, the J end lost 7 bases, and 12 bases lay between the germline ends. The CDR3 spans 13 residues. The germline gives CDR1 SGHRS, CDR2 YFSETQ. The complete variable domain, with remaining parts taken from reference TRBV5-1 and TRBJ1-2, reads KAGVTQTPRYLIKTRGQQVTLSCSPISGHRSVSWYQQTPGQGLQFLFEYFSETQRNKGNFPGRFSGRQFSNSRSEMNVSTLELGDSALYLCASSLLGEAGYTFGSGTRLTVV.

V and J are TRBV15 and TRBJ1-3; D unresolved. Germline V lookup: CDR1 LNHNV, CDR2 YYDKDF (reference sequence). V was clipped by 0 bases and J by 2 bases, with 8 bases between them. There are 15 residues in the CDR3. CDR3 DNA: TGTGCCACCAGCAGAGATTCGGTACCTGGAAACACCATATATTTT. It codes for CATSRDSVPGNTIYF.

This clone was detected a few times. The V and J genes are TRBV10-1 and TRBJ2-2; the match to TRBD1 covers 9 bases. Germline V lookup: CDR1 WNHNN, CDR2 SYGVQD (reference sequence). V was clipped by 2 bases and J by 1 base; unmatched bases: 5. The CDR3 consists of 17 residues. The DNA for the CDR3 is TGCGCCAGCAGTGAGGGGACAGGGACCCTGAACACCGGGGAGCTGTTTTTT. Protein product: CASSEGTGTLNTGELFF.

The chain uses TRBV20-1 and TRBJ1-2, with D tentatively TRBD1 (5 bases). CDR1 DFQATT and CDR2 SNEGSKA come from the germline V gene (reference sequence). The CDR3 length is 11 residues. The V gene lost 6 bases and the J gene lost 4 bases, with 9 bases spanning the gap. The CDR3 nucleotides read TGCAGTGCGGGGGGGGGCTATGGCTACACCTTC. Translating gives CSAGGGYGYTF.

The chain is built from TRBV28 and TRBJ2-7, with TRBD2 matching 8 bases. Germline CDR1 is MDHEN and CDR2 is SYDVKM. The CDR3 is 14 amino acids. V lost 7 bases, J lost 2 bases, and 7 bases stayed unmatched. The CDR3 reads CASTGGEGTYEQYF. DNA of the CDR3: TGTGCCAGCACCGGGGGGGAGGGAACCTACGAGCAGTACTTC.

The J gene is TRBJ1-2, the V gene TRBV18; 7 nucleotides align to TRBD1. CDR3 size: 14 residues. CDR1 is KGHSH, CDR2 LQKENI, per germline. With V trimmed by 6 bases and J by 7 bases, 11 bases remained unmatched. CDR3 residues: CASSRQGTDGGYTF. The CDR3 coding sequence is TGTGCCAGCTCCCGACAGGGAACGGACGGTGGCTACACCTTC.

The CDR3 sequence is CASSRSSGSSYEQYF. DNA for the CDR3: TGCGCCAGCAGCCGTTCTAGTGGGAGCTCCTACGAGCAGTACTTC. This rearrangement joins TRBV4-1 to TRBJ2-7; maybe TRBD2 (5 bases). There are 15 residues in the CDR3. Trimming cost V 4 bases and J 0 bases, with 13 bases left between them. The germline CDR1 and CDR2 sequences are MGHRA and YSYEKL.

This clone has a single count. The rearrangement links TRBV30 to TRBJ1-5; 11 nucleotides match TRBD1. Germline CDR1 reads GTSNPN; CDR2 reads SVGIG (reference sequence). The V and J ends lost 2 bases and 15 bases, in that order; junction bases with no gene match: 12. The CDR3 spans 14 residues. The CDR3 loop reads CAWSPRTGGPYRHF. The CDR3 nucleotides read TGTGCCTGGAGTCCTCGGACAGGGGGCCCATACAGGCATTTT. The variable domain in full, with the rest retrieved from reference TRBV30 and TRBJ1-5, is SQTIHQWPATLVQPVGSPLSLECTVEGTSNPNLYWYRQAAGRGLQLLFYSVGIGQISSEVPQNLSASRPQDRQFILSSKKLLLSDSGFYLCAWSPRTGGPYRHFGDGTRLSIL.

This chain links TRBV27 with TRBJ2-1, with 9 positions matching TRBD1. Germline trimming cut 6 bases from V and 1 base from J; bases unmatched to any gene: 4. CDR3 length equals 15 residues. Germline lookup yields CDR1 MNHEY and CDR2 SMNVEV (reference sequence). Here the CDR3 reads CASRLTGGSYNEQFF. In nucleotides, the CDR3 is TGTGCCAGCAGATTGACAGGGGGGTCCTACAATGAGCAGTTCTTC.

The V gene is TRBV2, the J gene TRBJ1-2, with 7 positions matching TRBD1. Trimming at V came to 5 bases and at J to 1 base, leaving 7 bases not matched to a gene. The CDR3 has 15 residues. The V gene's germline CDR1 is SNHLY and CDR2 FYNNEI. The CDR3 here is CASSPGQAHNYGYTF. CDR3 bases: TGTGCCAGCAGTCCCGGACAGGCCCATAACTATGGCTACACCTTC.

Notes on this clone: One end of the junction is discordant with germline, which a read error may explain. In the same sample, other DNA sequences code for this CDR3. DNA of the CDR3: TGTGCCTTTCAAGACAGGGGCTATAATTCCCCCCTCCACTTT. Amino acid sequence: CAFQDRGYNSPLHF. This chain links TRBV30 with TRBJ1-6; 8 bases are shared with TRBD1. CDR3 length: 14 residues. Germline loops: CDR1 GTSNPN, CDR2 SVGIG (reference sequence).